A single sample is the source of the 21 T cell receptor beta chains below, sequenced in a study of T cells after yellow fever vaccination. MiXCR was run by TCRdb on the 5' RACE reads, yielding one entry per CDR3 protein. Found here are 500,000 to 550,000 distinct CDR3 sequences, roughly a fifth of them singletons; the top ten hold about 17%. This specimen was PBMCs, taken about 20 days after the first yellow fever vaccination. Receptors were obtained from a man between 18 and 29 years old who received the YFV17D yellow fever vaccine.

The chain has TRBV29-1 and TRBJ2-4, with D possibly matching TRBD1 (5 bases). CDR3 length equals 12 residues. The V gene lost 0 bases and the J gene lost 11 bases, with 11 bases spanning the gap. Germline CDR1 is SQVTM and CDR2 is ANQGSEA. The CDR3 DNA reads TGCAGCGTTGAAGAGGGGCGGACCTTTCAGTACTTC. It translates to CSVEEGRTFQYF.

J is TRBJ2-7 and V is TRBV7-9; 7 bases map to TRBD2. This CDR3 has 16 residues. V shed 5 bases, J shed 1 base, and the junction held 11 bases outside the gene matches. Germline CDR1 is SEHNR and CDR2 is FQNEAQ (reference sequence). In nucleotides, the CDR3 is TGTGCCAGCAGCCTCAGTCCCCTAGCGGAGTCCTACGAGCAGTACTTC. Amino acids: CASSLSPLAESYEQYF.

This clonotype has just a few counts. J is TRBJ1-6 and V is TRBV6-1; D ambiguous. V was trimmed by 5 bases and J by 7 bases, leaving 9 bases between them. This CDR3 is 13 amino acids long. Germline loops: CDR1 MNHNS, CDR2 SASEGT. The CDR3 is CASSKTENSPLHF. The CDR3 DNA reads TGTGCCAGCAGTAAGACGGAGAATTCACCCCTCCACTTT.

The CDR3 DNA is TGCAGCGTGGAGACAGGGGGATCCTACGAGCAGTACTTC. Translation: CSVETGGSYEQYF. This rearrangement joins TRBV29-1 to TRBJ2-7; 9 bases map to TRBD1. The germline gives CDR1 SQVTM, CDR2 ANQGSEA. The CDR3 has 13 residues. V lost 6 bases and J lost 1; bases outside the gene matches: 4.

The J gene is TRBJ1-6, the V gene TRBV5-1, with TRBD1 identical over 7 bases. CDR3 length: 17 residues. CDR1 is SGHRS and CDR2 is YFSETQ in the germline V gene. Trimming at V came to 4 bases and at J to 0 bases, leaving 7 bases not matched to a gene. As DNA, the CDR3 is TGCGCCAGCAGCGAAGACAGGGCGAGCTCCTATAATTCACCCCTCCACTTT. Its translation is CASSEDRASSYNSPLHF.

This clonotype was counted a few times. The V and J genes are TRBV18 and TRBJ2-1, with D perhaps TRBD1 (5 bases). Germline CDR1 reads KGHSH; CDR2 reads LQKENI. V was clipped by 3 bases and J by 2 bases, with 11 bases between them. The CDR3 sequence is 15 residues long. CDR3 in amino acids: CASSPGQDTYNEQFF. CDR3 nucleotide sequence: TGTGCCAGCTCACCGGGGCAGGATACCTACAATGAGCAGTTCTTC.

The V gene is TRBV5-6, the J gene TRBJ2-1, with 7 nucleotides matching TRBD2. V lost 0 bases and J lost 7; bases outside the gene matches: 13. CDR1 and CDR2 from the germline V gene are SGHDT and YYEEEE. The CDR3 totals 17 residues. The CDR3 protein is CASSLALVGLVINEQFF. CDR3 coding DNA: TGTGCCAGCAGCTTGGCTTTGGTCGGACTAGTCATAAATGAGCAGTTCTTC.

This clonotype appeared a few times. V usage is TRBV12-3 or TRBV12-4 and J usage is TRBJ2-2, with 7 bases matching TRBD2. Losses at the gene ends were 4 bases for V and 0 bases for J; bases not matched to a gene: 2. The CDR3 consists of 15 residues. The CDR3 region is CASSWGGANTGELFF. CDR3 nucleotides: TGTGCCAGCAGTTGGGGGGGGGCGAACACCGGGGAGCTGTTTTTT.

This clonotype was seen more than once but under ten times. J is TRBJ2-6 and V is TRBV11-2, with TRBD1 identical over 7 bases. After removal of 2 bases from V and 0 bases from J, the junction contained 4 bases not matched to a gene. CDR1 is SGHAT and CDR2 is FQNNGV in the germline V gene. The CDR3 sequence is 17 residues long. The CDR3 loop is CASSLYRGISGANVLTF. DNA for the CDR3: TGTGCCAGCAGCTTATACAGGGGAATCTCTGGGGCCAACGTCCTGACTTTC.

The rearrangement joins TRBV11-2 to TRBJ1-1; D ambiguous. The germline V gene encodes CDR1 SGHAT and CDR2 FQNNGV. CDR3 length: 18 amino acids. V was clipped by 0 bases and J by 10 bases, with 27 bases between them. CDR3 nucleotide sequence: TGTGCCAGCAGCTTAGAAGCCCCTAGGAGACCCAGCCACTGGAGAGCTTTCTTT. Amino acids: CASSLEAPRRPSHWRAFF.

The V call is TRBV7-3, the J call TRBJ2-5; 8 bases are shared with TRBD2. Germline CDR1 is SGHTA and CDR2 is FQGTGA. The junction had 1 base not matched to a gene; V was cut back by 0 bases and J by 1 base. This CDR3 has 15 residues. The CDR3 region is CASSLTGLGQETQYF. The CDR3 DNA sequence: TGTGCCAGCAGCTTAACGGGACTAGGCCAAGAGACCCAGTACTTC. Full variable domain (missing parts from reference TRBV7-3 and TRBJ2-5): GAGVSQTPSNKVTEKGKYVELRCDPISGHTALYWYRQSLGQGPEFLIYFQGTGAADDSGLPNDRFFAVRPEGSVSTLKIQRTERGDSAVYLCASSLTGLGQETQYFGPGTRLLVL.

The chain links TRBV10-2 to TRBJ2-7; no clear D gene. The germline gives CDR1 WSHSY, CDR2 SAAADI. This CDR3 is 12 amino acids long. The V end was cut by 7 bases, the J end by 6 bases, with 13 bases between. Here the CDR3 DNA reads TGCGCCAGCACCCCAACCGGGCTCGAGCAGTACGTC. It yields the protein CASTPTGLEQYV.

The chain is built from TRBV5-4 and TRBJ2-7, with 9 bases fitting TRBD1. V trimming: 2 bases; J trimming: 5 bases; junction bases outside the gene matches: 2. The CDR3 covers 13 residues. Germline lookup yields CDR1 SGHNT and CDR2 YYREEE (reference sequence). CDR3 DNA: TGTGCCAGCAGCTTACAGGGGGCGGACGAGCAGTACGTC. This sequence encodes CASSLQGADEQYV.

This clonotype was recorded many times. The chain employs TRBV12-3 or TRBV12-4 and TRBJ2-5, with 10 bases fitting TRBD2. Germline trimming cut 1 base from V and 5 bases from J; bases unmatched to any gene: 4. The CDR3 has 15 amino acids. CDR3 in amino acids: CASSLVLAGVETQYF. In DNA form, the CDR3 reads TGTGCCAGCAGTTTAGTCCTAGCGGGGGTTGAGACCCAGTACTTC.

This clonotype came up a few times. The chain has TRBV5-1 and TRBJ2-5, with D tentatively TRBD1 (7 bases). V lost 8 bases, J lost 5 bases, and 16 bases lay in between. The CDR3 length is 13 residues. Germline CDR1 is SGHRS and CDR2 is YFSETQ. CDR3 sequence reads: CASQEGAAETQYF. In DNA, the CDR3 is TGCGCCAGTCAGGAGGGGGCGGCTGAGACCCAGTACTTC. The whole variable domain, filled in from reference TRBV5-1 and TRBJ2-5, reads KAGVTQTPRYLIKTRGQQVTLSCSPISGHRSVSWYQQTPGQGLQFLFEYFSETQRNKGNFPGRFSGRQFSNSRSEMNVSTLELGDSALYLCASQEGAAETQYFGPGTRLLVL.

This clonotype was seen a few times. The chain uses TRBV7-2 and TRBJ2-3, with TRBD2 identical over 7 bases. V trimming: 5 bases; J trimming: 7 bases; junction bases outside the gene matches: 3. Germline CDR1 SGHTA, CDR2 FQGNSA. The CDR3 loop spans 12 amino acids. The CDR3 here is CASSPGGNTQYF. The DNA for the CDR3 is TGTGCCAGCAGCCCGGGGGGAAATACGCAGTATTTT.

This clonotype turned up a few times. The chain has TRBV4-3 and TRBJ2-3, with 7 bases identical to TRBD1. The CDR3 is 14 amino acids. Trimming at V came to 3 bases and at J to 1 base, leaving 1 base not matched to a gene. Germline V gives CDR1 LGHNA, CDR2 YSLEER. CDR3 region: CASSHGQGTDTQYF. The DNA of the CDR3 is TGCGCCAGCAGCCATGGACAGGGCACAGATACGCAGTATTTT.

This clonotype was observed a handful of times. The chain couples TRBV6-6 to TRBJ1-3; D is unclear. The CDR3 loop spans 12 amino acids. The germline V gene has CDR1 MNHNY and CDR2 SVGAGI (reference sequence). Trimming removed 10 bases from V and 0 bases from J, with 7 bases in between. CDR3 residues: CAIKTSGNTIYF. The CDR3 bases are TGTGCCATCAAAACCTCTGGAAACACCATATATTTT.

This clonotype has a handful of counts. The DNA for the CDR3 is TGTGCCAGCAGCTTAGGGGACTCCAGTTCTACCTACGAGCAGTACTTC. Residues: CASSLGDSSSTYEQYF. This chain connects TRBV7-9 to TRBJ2-7, with TRBD2 as a possible D gene (6 bases). V shed 1 base and J shed 2 bases, with 15 bases lying between them. This CDR3 contains 16 residues. Germline V gives CDR1 SEHNR, CDR2 FQNEAQ (reference sequence). The full variable domain, completed using reference TRBV7-9 and TRBJ2-7, is DTGVSQNPRHKITKRGQNVTFRCDPISEHNRLYWYRQTLGQGPEFLTYFQNEAQLEKSRLLSDRFSAERPKGSFSTLEIQRTEQGDSAMYLCASSLGDSSSTYEQYFGPGTRLTVT.

This clonotype was seen only a few times. The rearrangement links TRBV3-1 to TRBJ1-2, with D perhaps matching TRBD1 (6 bases). The CDR3 totals 13 residues. Germline CDR1 and CDR2: LGHDT and YNNKEL (reference sequence). V was shortened by 4 bases and J by 5 bases, with 11 bases between the two germline ends. CDR3 coding DNA: TGTGCCAGCAGCCTGACAGGATGGTATGGCTACACCTTC. Its translation is CASSLTGWYGYTF.

This chain joins TRBV5-1 and TRBJ2-3; D may correspond to TRBD1 or TRBD2 (5 bases each). The CDR3 totals 14 residues. Germline values: CDR1 SGHRS, CDR2 YFSETQ. Deletions cut 7 bases from V and 2 bases from J, with 14 bases between. The DNA for the CDR3 is TGCGCCAGCCAACCCGGGACCGTCACAGATACGCAGTATTTT. Its protein product is CASQPGTVTDTQYF.